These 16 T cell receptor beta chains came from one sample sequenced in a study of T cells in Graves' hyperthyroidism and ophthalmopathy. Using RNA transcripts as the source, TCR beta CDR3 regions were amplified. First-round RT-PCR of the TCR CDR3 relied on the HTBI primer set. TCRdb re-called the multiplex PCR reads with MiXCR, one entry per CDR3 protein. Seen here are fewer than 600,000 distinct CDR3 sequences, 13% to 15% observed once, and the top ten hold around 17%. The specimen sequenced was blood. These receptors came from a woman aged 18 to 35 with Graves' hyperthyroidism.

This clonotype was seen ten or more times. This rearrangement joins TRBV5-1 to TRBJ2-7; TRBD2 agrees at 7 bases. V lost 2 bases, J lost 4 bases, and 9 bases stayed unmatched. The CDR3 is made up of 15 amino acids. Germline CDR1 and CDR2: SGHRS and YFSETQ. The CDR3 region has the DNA TGCGCCAGCAGCTTTGGGCGGGAGAGGACTTACGAGCAGTACTTC. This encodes CASSFGRERTYEQYF.

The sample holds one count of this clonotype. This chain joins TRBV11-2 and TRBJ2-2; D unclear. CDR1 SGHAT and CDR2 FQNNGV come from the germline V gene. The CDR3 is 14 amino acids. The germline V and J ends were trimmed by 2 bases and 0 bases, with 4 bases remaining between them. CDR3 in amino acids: CASSLFSNTGELFF. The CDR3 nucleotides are TGTGCCAGCAGCTTATTCTCGAACACCGGGGAGCTGTTTTTT.

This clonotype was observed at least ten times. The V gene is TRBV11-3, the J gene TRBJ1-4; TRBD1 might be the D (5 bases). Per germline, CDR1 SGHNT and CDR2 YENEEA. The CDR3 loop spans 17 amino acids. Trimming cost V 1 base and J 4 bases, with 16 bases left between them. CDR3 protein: CASSLVKRTPINEKLFF. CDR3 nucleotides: TGTGCCAGCAGCTTAGTTAAGAGGACACCGATTAATGAAAAACTGTTTTTT.

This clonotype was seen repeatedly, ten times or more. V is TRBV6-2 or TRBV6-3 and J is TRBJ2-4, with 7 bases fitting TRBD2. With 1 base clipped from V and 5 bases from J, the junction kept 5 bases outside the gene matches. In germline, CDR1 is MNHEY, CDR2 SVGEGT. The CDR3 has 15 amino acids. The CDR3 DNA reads TGTGCCAGCAGTTACTTCGTGGGAGGGGAAAACATTCAGTACTTC. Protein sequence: CASSYFVGGENIQYF.

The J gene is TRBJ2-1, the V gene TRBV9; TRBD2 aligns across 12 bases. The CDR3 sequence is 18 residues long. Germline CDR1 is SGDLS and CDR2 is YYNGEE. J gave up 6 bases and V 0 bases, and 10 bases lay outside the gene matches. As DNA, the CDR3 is TGTGCCAGCAGCGTAGCTCCCTCCCTAGCGGGAGGGCGCAATGAGCAGTTCTTC. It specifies CASSVAPSLAGGRNEQFF. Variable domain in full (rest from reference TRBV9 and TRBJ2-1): DSGVTQTPKHLITATGQRVTLRCSPRSGDLSVYWYQQSLDQGLQFLIQYYNGEERAKGNILERFSAQQFPDLHSELNLSSLELGDSALYFCASSVAPSLAGGRNEQFFGPGTRLTVL.

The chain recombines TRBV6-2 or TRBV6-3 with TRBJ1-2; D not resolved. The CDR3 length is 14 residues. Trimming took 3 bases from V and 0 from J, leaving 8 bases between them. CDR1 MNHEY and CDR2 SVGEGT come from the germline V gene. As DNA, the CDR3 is TGTGCCAGCAGTTATGGGATAGCTAACTATGGCTACACCTTC. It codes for CASSYGIANYGYTF.

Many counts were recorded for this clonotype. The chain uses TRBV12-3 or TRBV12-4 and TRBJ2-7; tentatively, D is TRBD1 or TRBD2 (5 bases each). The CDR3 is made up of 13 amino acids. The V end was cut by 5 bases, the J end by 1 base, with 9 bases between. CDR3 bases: TGTGCCAGCAGTCGGGACGCATCCTACGAGCAGTACTTC. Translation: CASSRDASYEQYF.

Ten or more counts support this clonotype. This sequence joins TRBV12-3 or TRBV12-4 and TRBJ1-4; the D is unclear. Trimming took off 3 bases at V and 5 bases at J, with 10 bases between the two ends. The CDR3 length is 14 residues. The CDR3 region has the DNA TGTGCCAGCAGTTTTGGGGAATGGAATGAAAAACTGTTTTTT. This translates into CASSFGEWNEKLFF.

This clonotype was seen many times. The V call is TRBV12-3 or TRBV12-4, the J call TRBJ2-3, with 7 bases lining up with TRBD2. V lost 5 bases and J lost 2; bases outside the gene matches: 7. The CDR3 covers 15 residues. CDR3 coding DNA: TGTGCCAGCAGTCCTCGAGCGGGATACACAGATACGCAGTATTTT. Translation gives CASSPRAGYTDTQYF.

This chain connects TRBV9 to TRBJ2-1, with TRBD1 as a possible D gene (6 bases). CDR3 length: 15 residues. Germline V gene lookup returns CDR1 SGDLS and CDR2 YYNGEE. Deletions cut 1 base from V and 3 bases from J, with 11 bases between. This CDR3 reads CASSVTGWSYNEQFF. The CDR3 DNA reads TGTGCCAGCAGCGTAACAGGGTGGAGCTACAATGAGCAGTTCTTC.

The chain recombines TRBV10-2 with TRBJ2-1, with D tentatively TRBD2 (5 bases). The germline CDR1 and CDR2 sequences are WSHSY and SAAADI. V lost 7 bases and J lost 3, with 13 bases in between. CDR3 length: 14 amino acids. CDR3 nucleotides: TGCGCCAGCACCTTTGCGGGTCGCTACAATGAGCAGTTCTTC. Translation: CASTFAGRYNEQFF.

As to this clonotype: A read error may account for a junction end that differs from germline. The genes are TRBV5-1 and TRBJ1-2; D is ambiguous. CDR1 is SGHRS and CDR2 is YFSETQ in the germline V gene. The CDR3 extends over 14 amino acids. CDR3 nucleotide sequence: TGCACCAGCAGCTGGGAAGGATCGGTGAATGGCTACACCTTC. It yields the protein CTSSWEGSVNGYTF.

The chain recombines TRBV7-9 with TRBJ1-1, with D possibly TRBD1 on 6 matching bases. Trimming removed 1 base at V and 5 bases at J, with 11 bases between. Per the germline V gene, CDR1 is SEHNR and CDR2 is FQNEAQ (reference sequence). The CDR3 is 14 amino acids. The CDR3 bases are TGTGCCAGCAGCTTAGGAGGGGGGGTGACTGAAGCTTTCTTT. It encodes CASSLGGGVTEAFF.

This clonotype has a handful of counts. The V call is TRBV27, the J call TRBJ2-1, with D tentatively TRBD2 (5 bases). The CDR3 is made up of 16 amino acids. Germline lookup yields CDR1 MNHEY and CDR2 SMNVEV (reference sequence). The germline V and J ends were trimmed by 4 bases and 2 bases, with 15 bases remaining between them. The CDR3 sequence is CASSSSSERAYNEQFF. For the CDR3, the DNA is TGTGCCAGCAGTTCCTCGAGCGAGAGGGCCTACAATGAGCAGTTCTTC.

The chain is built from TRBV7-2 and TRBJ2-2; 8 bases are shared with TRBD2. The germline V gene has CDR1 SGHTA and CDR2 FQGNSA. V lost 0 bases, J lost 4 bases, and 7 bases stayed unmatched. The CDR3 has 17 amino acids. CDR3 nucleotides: TGTGCCAGCAGCTTAGCGCCGGGAGGGTCAGGCACCGGGGAGCTGTTTTTT. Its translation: CASSLAPGGSGTGELFF.

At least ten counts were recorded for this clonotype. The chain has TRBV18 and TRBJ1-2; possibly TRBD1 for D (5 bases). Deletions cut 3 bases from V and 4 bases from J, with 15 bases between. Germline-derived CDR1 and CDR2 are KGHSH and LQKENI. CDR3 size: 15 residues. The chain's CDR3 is CASSPDGGRAYGYTF. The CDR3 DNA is TGTGCCAGCTCACCCGACGGGGGAAGAGCCTATGGCTACACCTTC. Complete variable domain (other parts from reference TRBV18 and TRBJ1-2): NAGVMQNPRHLVRRRGQEARLRCSPMKGHSHVYWYRQLPEEGLKFMVYLQKENIIDESGMPKERFSAEFPKEGPSILRIQQVVRGDSAAYFCASSPDGGRAYGYTFGSGTRLTVV.